This TCR beta chain was observed in a study of T cells after yellow fever vaccination. Across the whole study: Fractions of limited cellularity were prepared by means of SMART-Seq v4 Ultra Low Input.

TCRdb recomputed calls from the 5' RACE reads with MiXCR, one row per CDR3 protein. There are 350,000 to 450,000 distinct CDR3 sequences in the sample; approximately 19% occur only once, and roughly a sixth lies in the top ten. CDR3 size: 13 residues. Germline CDR1 reads SGHKS; CDR2 reads YYEKEE (reference sequence). Trimming cost V 9 bases and J 0 bases; bases outside gene matches: 6. This receptor was identified in a man aged 18 to 29 who received the YFV17D yellow fever vaccine. V is TRBV5-5 and J is TRBJ2-7; 7 nucleotides align to TRBD2. The specimen was PBMCs, collected before the yellow fever booster vaccination. The CDR3 protein is CATRDYNSYEQYF. CDR3 sequence (DNA): TGTGCCACCCGGGACTACAACTCCTACGAGCAGTACTTC.